Listed below are T cell receptor beta chains from one sample, sequenced in a study of beta chain features in type 1 diabetes. Produced via immunoSEQ multiplex PCR; TCRdb's table is partial and in-frame only. The repertoire holds roughly 400,000 clones, with over 12% as singletons. The material sequenced was naive CD4+ T cells from blood. Source of these receptors: a woman between 18 and 29 years old in good health. CDR3s include the opening cysteine and the closing phenylalanine or tryptophan. D genes are given only for firm matches. Where a row states a size, it is once, few, many or the class of an expanded clone; other rows omit it.

d_gene	v_gene	abundance	j_gene	CDR3aa	CDR3nt
.	TRBV6-5	few	TRBJ2-6	CASRGTGANVLTF	TGTGCCAGCAGGGGCACCGGGGCCAACGTCCTGACTTTC
TRBD1	TRBV2	few	TRBJ1-1	CASGTGRYTEAFF	TGTGCCAGCGGGACAGGACGATACACTGAAGCTTTCTTT
TRBD1	TRBV6-5	.	TRBJ1-2	CASNDRGSNYGYTF	TGTGCCAGCAACGACAGGGGGTCTAACTATGGCTACACCTTC
TRBD1	TRBV30	few	TRBJ2-7	CAWSVMGRGSDEQYF	TGTGCCTGGAGTGTAATGGGCAGGGGGTCCGACGAGCAGTACTTC
.	TRBV18	.	TRBJ2-3	CASSPGDILTTDTQYF	TGTGCCAGCTCACCTGGGGACATACTAACCACAGATACGCAGTATTTT
TRBD1	TRBV19	few	TRBJ2-1	CASSVGRDRINNEQFF	TGTGCCAGTAGTGTCGGCCGGGACAGAATTAACAATGAGCAGTTCTTC
.	TRBV7-9	few	TRBJ2-1	CASTSKSSSYNEQFF	TGTGCCAGCACCTCCAAATCTAGCTCCTACAATGAGCAGTTCTTC
TRBD1	TRBV7-9	.	TRBJ2-5	CASSRRTGPGETQYF	TGTGCCAGCAGCCGTAGGACAGGCCCGGGCGAGACCCAGTACTTC
TRBD2	TRBV29-1	few	TRBJ2-1	CSSRTRGLNEQFF	TGCAGCTCCCGGACTAGGGGTCTGAATGAGCAGTTCTTC
.	TRBV5-6	few	TRBJ2-5	CASSLRRSTQYF	TGTGCCAGCAGCTTGCGTCGGTCAACCCAGTACTTC
.	TRBV9	.	TRBJ2-3	CASSERPSTDTQYF	TGTGCCAGCAGCGAGAGGCCGAGCACAGATACGCAGTATTTT
.	TRBV29-1	.	TRBJ2-6	CSVEGAGSGANVLTF	TGCAGCGTTGAGGGGGCAGGGTCTGGGGCCAACGTCCTGACTTTC
.	TRBV5-4	.	TRBJ2-5	CASKQGFGETQYF	TGTGCCAGTAAACAGGGTTTTGGAGAGACCCAGTACTTC
TRBD2	TRBV4-2	.	TRBJ2-3	CASSHEVREGLLGDTQYF	TGTGCCAGCAGCCATGAGGTGCGGGAGGGCCTGTTAGGAGATACGCAGTATTTT
TRBD1	TRBV30	.	TRBJ1-2	CAWSRGTGDGYTF	TGTGCCTGGAGTCGGGGGACAGGGGATGGCTACACCTTC
.	TRBV15	few	TRBJ2-7	CATSRVTYEQYF	TGTGCCACCAGCAGAGTTACCTACGAGCAGTACTTC
.	TRBV30	few	TRBJ1-3	CACSGRARNTIYF	TGTGCCTGTTCCGGGAGAGCGAGAAACACCATATATTTT
TRBD2	TRBV11-1	few	TRBJ2-7	CASSLAGGTSGTEQYF	TGTGCCAGCAGCTTAGCGGGAGGGACTAGCGGAACCGAGCAGTACTTC
.	TRBV6-1	few	TRBJ2-5	CASGQYQETQYF	TGTGCCAGCGGACAGTACCAAGAGACCCAGTACTTC
TRBD2	TRBV25-1	.	TRBJ2-1	CASSVRLAGAGAYNEQFF	TGTGCCAGCAGTGTAAGACTAGCGGGAGCCGGGGCCTACAATGAGCAGTTCTTC
.	TRBV9	few	TRBJ2-3	CASSLSPGIADTQYF	TGTGCCAGCAGCCTAAGTCCGGGTATCGCAGATACGCAGTATTTT
.	TRBV10-3	.	TRBJ2-7	CAASWAESSYEQYF	TGTGCCGCATCCTGGGCCGAGTCTTCCTACGAGCAGTACTTC
.	TRBV20-1	.	TRBJ1-1	CSAILQEKAFF	TGCAGTGCTATCTTACAGGAGAAAGCTTTCTTT
TRBD1	TRBV18	.	TRBJ1-5	CASSYGDRNQPQHF	TGTGCCAGCTCCTACGGGGACAGGAATCAGCCCCAGCATTTT
.	TRBV29-1	few	TRBJ2-3	CAAIGRRGSPDTQYF	TGCGCAGCGATAGGGAGAAGGGGGAGCCCAGATACGCAGTATTTT
TRBD1	TRBV11-2	.	TRBJ2-5	CASRPTGSPETQYF	TGTGCCAGCAGACCGACAGGGTCCCCTGAGACCCAGTACTTC
.	TRBV2	.	TRBJ2-7	CATLKGEWGEQYF	TGTGCCACCCTCAAGGGGGAGTGGGGGGAGCAGTACTTC
.	TRBV2	.	TRBJ2-1	CASSEAVHGGNEQFF	TGTGCCAGCAGTGAAGCGGTTCACGGCGGCAATGAGCAGTTCTTC
.	TRBV7-7	.	TRBJ2-5	CASSPQGRQETQYF	TGTGCCAGCAGCCCACAGGGAAGACAAGAGACCCAGTACTTC
TRBD2	TRBV9	.	TRBJ2-6	CASSVVPGKREGSGANVLTF	TGTGCCAGCAGCGTAGTTCCGGGGAAGCGGGAGGGCTCTGGGGCCAACGTCCTGACTTTC
.	TRBV7-9	few	TRBJ2-7	CASSLRAGAYEQYF	TGTGCCAGCAGCTTACGGGCAGGGGCCTACGAGCAGTACTTC
TRBD2	TRBV30	few	TRBJ2-3	CAWSLLSSGRDDTQYF	TGTGCCTGGAGCCTCCTCAGTAGCGGGAGAGATGATACGCAGTATTTT
TRBD1	TRBV2	.	TRBJ2-7	CASSDSGDRAYEQYF	TGTGCCAGCAGTGATTCAGGAGACAGGGCCTACGAGCAGTACTTC
.	TRBV28	few	TRBJ2-6	CASPGRGGSGANVLTF	TGTGCCAGCCCGGGTAGGGGTGGGTCTGGGGCCAACGTCCTGACTTTC
.	TRBV29-1	.	TRBJ2-3	CSVQEGPDTQYF	TGCAGCGTTCAGGAGGGCCCAGATACGCAGTATTTT
TRBD2	TRBV7-3	few	TRBJ2-1	CASSLTLAAGGNEQFF	TGTGCCAGCAGCTTAACCCTAGCGGCTGGAGGCAATGAGCAGTTCTTC
.	TRBV6-6	few	TRBJ1-2	CALKIPGEAKGYTF	TGTGCCCTTAAGATACCGGGGGAGGCGAAGGGCTACACCTTC
.	TRBV27	.	TRBJ1-1	CASGRRGPMNTEAFF	TGTGCCAGCGGCAGGCGGGGTCCTATGAACACTGAAGCTTTCTTT
TRBD2	TRBV7-2	few	TRBJ2-3	CASSRSPGLAGADTQYF	TGTGCCAGCAGCCGGTCCCCAGGACTAGCGGGAGCAGATACGCAGTATTTT